The rows below give T cell receptor beta chains drawn from one sample of a study of identical twins. Using its own MiXCR run on the 5' RACE reads, TCRdb lists one record per CDR3 protein. The sample lists 1,800,000 or so distinct CDR3 sequences, 25% to 35% occurring once. The specimen was cord blood. Source of these receptors: a newborn girl in good health. The CDR3 runs from the conserved cysteine through the conserved F or W. Each record gives: V gene, clone size, D gene, J gene, CDR3 protein, CDR3 DNA. D genes are given only for firm matches. Rows may omit the clone size; those that give it use once, few, many or a size class.

TRBV2	-	-	TRBJ2-3	CASTVGKGSTDTQYF	TGTGCCAGCACTGTCGGGAAGGGAAGCACAGATACGCAGTATTTT
TRBV3-1	-	-	TRBJ1-6	CASSQDRQGSSYNSPLHF	TGTGCCAGCAGCCAAGACCGACAAGGAAGCTCCTATAATTCACCCCTCCACTTT
TRBV2	-	TRBD2	TRBJ2-1	CASSERAGGRYNEQFF	TGTGCCAGCAGTGAACGGGCGGGGGGGCGATACAATGAGCAGTTCTTC
TRBV10-2	-	TRBD1	TRBJ2-5	CASSDPTGQETQYF	TGCGCCAGCAGTGACCCGACAGGGCAAGAGACCCAGTACTTC
TRBV7-2	-	-	TRBJ1-2	CASSPSSRGPNYGYTF	TGTGCCAGCAGTCCTTCGTCCAGAGGCCCTAACTATGGCTACACCTTC
TRBV6-5	few	TRBD1	TRBJ2-1	CASRTGDTYNEQFF	TGTGCCAGCAGGACAGGGGACACCTACAATGAGCAGTTCTTC
TRBV7-2	few	TRBD2	TRBJ2-3	CASSFDKLAAGDTQYF	TGTGCCAGCAGCTTCGATAAACTAGCGGCGGGAGATACGCAGTATTTT
TRBV5-6	-	-	TRBJ1-1	CASSLPTSWQANTEAFF	TGTGCCAGCAGCTTGCCCACCTCGTGGCAAGCGAACACTGAAGCTTTCTTT
TRBV20-1	-	-	TRBJ2-3	CSAIDLASTDTQYF	TGCAGTGCTATTGATCTGGCTAGCACAGATACGCAGTATTTT
TRBV5-1	-	-	TRBJ2-7	CASSLDGQSYEQYF	TGCGCCAGCAGCTTGGATGGGCAGTCCTACGAGCAGTACTTC
TRBV28	-	-	TRBJ2-7	CASPPRVSGQAYEQYF	TGTGCCAGCCCCCCCCGTGTTTCGGGTCAAGCCTACGAGCAGTACTTC
TRBV4-2	few	-	TRBJ2-5	CASSQEGAGRETQYF	TGTGCCAGCAGCCAAGAGGGGGCAGGGCGGGAGACCCAGTACTTC
TRBV24-1	few	TRBD1	TRBJ2-5	CATGQGETQYF	TGTGCCACAGGACAGGGAGAGACCCAGTACTTC
TRBV6-1	-	TRBD2	TRBJ2-3	CASWRGGLRETQYF	TGTGCCAGTTGGCGGGGGGGCCTACGGGAGACGCAGTATTTT
TRBV5-1	few	-	TRBJ1-6	CASSWKGFLDNSPLHF	TGCGCCAGCAGCTGGAAGGGTTTCTTGGATAATTCACCCCTCCACTTT
TRBV25-1	-	-	TRBJ1-2	CASSYPSAGDYGYTF	TGTGCCAGCAGTTACCCCTCGGCAGGGGATTACGGCTACACCTTC
TRBV12-3/TRBV12-4	few	-	TRBJ2-7	CASSLNTPSYEQYF	TGTGCCAGCAGTTTAAACACTCCCTCCTACGAGCAGTACTTC
TRBV10-3	-	-	TRBJ1-4	CAISDRVGERLFF	TGTGCCATCAGTGACAGGGTGGGAGAAAGACTGTTTTTT
TRBV2	-	-	TRBJ1-2	CASSERKSQFFGPGTGGDGYTF	-
TRBV9	-	-	TRBJ2-1	CASSVSGALMRGYEQFF	TGTGCCAGCAGCGTAAGTGGGGCCCTCATGAGGGGTTATGAGCAGTTCTTC
TRBV28	-	-	TRBJ2-1	CASSLGLPDNEQFF	TGTGCCAGCAGTTTAGGACTTCCTGACAATGAGCAGTTCTTC
TRBV24-1	-	TRBD2	TRBJ2-5	CATSDLAGGETQYF	TGTGCCACCAGTGATTTAGCGGGAGGAGAGACCCAGTACTTC
TRBV27	-	-	TRBJ2-7	CASPPAGPSYNEQYF	TGTGCCAGCCCCCCGGCGGGTCCCTCCTACAATGAGCAGTACTTC
TRBV27	few	-	TRBJ1-1	CASSDRRLKQGYWNTEAFF	TGTGCCAGCAGTGATCGGCGTCTAAAACAGGGCTATTGGAACACTGAAGCTTTCTTT
TRBV10-2	few	-	TRBJ1-6	CASSESPPGWVYNSPLHF	TGCGCCAGCAGTGAGTCGCCACCAGGGTGGGTCTATAATTCACCCCTCCACTTT
TRBV28	few	TRBD1	TRBJ1-6	CASSPTGQGRGPPLHF	TGTGCCAGCAGTCCAACGGGACAGGGAAGAGGGCCACCCCTCCACTTT
TRBV20-1	-	-	TRBJ1-1	CSAAGLNTEAFF	TGCAGTGCTGCCGGGTTGAACACTGAAGCTTTCTTT